The 27 T cell receptor beta chains below come from one sample, sequenced in a study of tumor and adjacent non-tumor tissue in lung cancer. Three rounds of nested PCR, following a modified ARM-PCR protocol, produced the TCRbeta library. TCRdb processed the multiplex PCR reads anew with MiXCR; each CDR3 protein has one entry. The sample carries over 110,000 distinct CDR3 sequences, roughly 66% recorded once. No cell sorting was done before RNA was extracted from the tissue. Sequencing was performed on lung tumor tissue. These receptors came from a man between 60 and 75 years old with small cell lung cancer.

To note about this clonotype: Likely a read error: the CDR3 ends without its conserved phenylalanine or tryptophan. Because the CDR3's place on the DNA is in doubt, the DNA is left out and the CDR3 is given as listed by TCRdb. The chain has TRBV20-1 and TRBJ2-1. With termini counted, the CDR3 has 14 amino acids. CDR1 and CDR2 from the germline V gene are DFQATT and SNEGSKA (reference sequence). The CDR3 reads CSAIRGTGSHEQFL.

On this clonotype itself: At one end the junction does not follow the germline gene, possibly because of a read error. The chain has TRBV11-2 and TRBJ2-1, with 11 positions matching TRBD2. The CDR3 extends over 16 amino acids. CDR1 and CDR2 (germline): SGHAT, FQNNGV. The DNA for the CDR3 is TGTGCCAGTAGCTTAGAACTAGCGGGAGTATACAATGAGAAGTTCTTC. This gives the protein CASSLELAGVYNEKFF.

A note on this clonotype: This may stem from a read error, because a much larger clone lies one nucleotide away. The chain combines TRBV5-5 with TRBJ2-2, with 7 positions matching TRBD1. The CDR3 has 15 residues. The V gene's germline CDR1 is SGHKS and CDR2 YYEKEE (reference sequence). V shed 4 bases and J 13 bases; nucleotides not matched to a gene: 16. This CDR3 reads CASSPRGTERVWLFF. For the CDR3, the DNA is TGTGCCAGCAGCCCCAGGGGGACAGAGAGAGTATGGCTGTTTTTT.

To note about this clonotype: A much larger clone is a single base away; this may be a read error. The chain couples TRBV20-1 to TRBJ1-6, with 9 bases identical to TRBD1. The CDR3 is made up of 16 amino acids. V was pared by 5 bases and J by 7 bases, with 12 bases of the junction left unmatched. CDR1 is DFQATT, CDR2 SNEGSKA, per germline (reference sequence). The CDR3 DNA sequence: TGCAGTGCTCTTAACAGGGGGCTCGGTTGGAATTCACCCCTCCACTTT. Its translation: CSALNRGLGWNSPLHF.

A few counts support this clonotype. The rearrangement links TRBV6-5 to TRBJ2-1; the D gene is possibly TRBD2 (6 bases). Per the germline V gene, CDR1 is MNHEY and CDR2 is SVGAGI. This CDR3 region has 16 residues. Trimming left V 9 bases short and J 0 bases short, with 18 bases between. The DNA for the CDR3 is TGTGCCAGTGGAGGGAACTGCCGTACCTCCTACAATGAGCAGTTCTTC. Translating it yields CASGGNCRTSYNEQFF.

On this clonotype: With a much larger clone just one base away, this may be a read error. This rearrangement joins TRBV10-1 to TRBJ1-5, with 7 positions matching TRBD1. The CDR3 has 17 residues. Germline CDR1 and CDR2: WNHNN and SYGVQD (reference sequence). J gave up 3 bases and V 5 bases, and 13 bases lay outside the gene matches. The CDR3 DNA follows: TGCGCCAGCAGTTTAAGGACAGGTCTCAGCCACAATCAGCCCCAGCATTTT. Translation gives CASSLRTGLSHNQPQHF.

Turning to this clonotype: An end of the junction does not agree with germline; a read error may underlie this. This chain connects TRBV20-1 to TRBJ2-1; D unclear. This CDR3 spans 11 amino acids. Germline V gives CDR1 DFQATT, CDR2 SNEGSKA (reference sequence). As DNA, the CDR3 is TGCAATGCTGAACATCGTCATGAGCAGTTCTTC. It specifies CNAEHRHEQFF.

The V gene is TRBV6-1, the J gene TRBJ2-7; no firm D call. CDR1 and CDR2 (germline): MNHNS, SASEGT. The CDR3 spans 15 residues. Trimming left V 2 bases short and J 8 bases short, with 19 bases between. For the CDR3, the DNA is TGTGCCAGCAGTGAAACCGGCGGACCGCCGTACAAGCAGTACGTC. It encodes CASSETGGPPYKQYV.

This clonotype has a single count. As the CDR3 is not closed by the conserved phenylalanine or tryptophan, this likely results from a read error. V usage is TRBV11-2 and J usage is TRBJ2-3; D remains ambiguous. Germline V gene sequence: CDR1 SGHAT, CDR2 FQNNGV. V was pared by 0 bases and J by 1 base, with 11 bases between. CDR3 length equals 16 residues. Here the CDR3 reads CASSLDGTGRTDTQYS. The CDR3 DNA is TGTGCCAGCAGCTTAGATGGAACTGGCCGCACAGATACGCAGTATTCT.

This sequence joins TRBV12-3 or TRBV12-4 and TRBJ2-1; TRBD1 matches 9 bases. The CDR3 runs to 18 residues. V trimming: 5 bases; J trimming: 2 bases; junction bases outside the gene matches: 13. The CDR3 loop is CASSRPPTGGVTYNEQFF. The CDR3 DNA is TGTGCCAGCAGTCGGCCCCCCACAGGGGGCGTGACCTACAATGAGCAGTTCTTC.

J is TRBJ1-2 and V is TRBV6-1; tentatively, D is TRBD1 (6 bases). Looked up from germline, CDR1 is MNHNS and CDR2 is SASEGT. Trimming shortened V by 8 bases and J by 4 bases, and 14 bases separated the two germline ends. The CDR3 length is 13 residues. The CDR3 here is CASGATGFYGYTF. The CDR3 DNA follows: TGTGCCAGCGGGGCGACAGGTTTCTATGGCTACACCTTC.

The chain has TRBV20-1 and TRBJ2-7, with 9 bases aligning to TRBD2. The CDR3 has 12 amino acids. J gave up 10 bases and V 6 bases, and 10 bases lay outside the gene matches. Germline-derived CDR1 and CDR2 are DFQATT and SNEGSKA (reference sequence). CDR3 sequence reads: CSANGGRDDQYV. CDR3 coding DNA: TGCAGTGCCAACGGCGGGAGGGATGACCAGTACGTC.

On this clonotype itself: At one boundary the junction diverges from the germline segment, which might be a read error. This chain links TRBV12-3 or TRBV12-4 with TRBJ2-5; 14 bases fit TRBD2. This CDR3 contains 16 residues. The CDR3 region has the DNA TGTGGCAGCAGCCGGGGACTAGCGGGAGTCCAAGAGACCCAGTACTTC. Residues: CGSSRGLAGVQETQYF.

As to this clonotype: Mismatch with germline at one junction end may stem from a read error. The chain is built from TRBV7-9 and TRBJ2-6, with D possibly being TRBD2 (6 bases). This CDR3 contains 15 residues. The V gene's germline CDR1 is SEHNR and CDR2 FQNEAQ (reference sequence). CDR3 protein: CASSSRGSGANILTF. CDR3 DNA: TGTGCCAGCAGCTCCCGGGGGTCTGGGGCCAACATCCTGACTTTC.

This clonotype has a count of ten or more. CDR3 residues: CAIRAPAGHNEQFF. The CDR3 DNA sequence: TGTGCCATCAGAGCACCAGCGGGGCACAATGAGCAGTTCTTC. This chain connects TRBV10-3 to TRBJ2-1; 7 nucleotides line up with TRBD2. Per germline, CDR1 ENHRY and CDR2 SYGVKD. The CDR3 spans 14 residues. The V gene end was trimmed by 6 bases and the J gene end by 5 bases; junction bases not matched to a gene: 7.

Concerning this clonotype itself: A much bigger clone sits one base away, suggesting this may be a read error. This chain connects TRBV20-1 to TRBJ2-3, with 7 bases identical to TRBD2. The CDR3 is made up of 15 amino acids. V lost 4 bases and J lost 4; bases outside the gene matches: 11. Germline V gives CDR1 DFQATT, CDR2 SNEGSKA (reference sequence). CDR3 in amino acids: CSANRRESGADTQYF. The CDR3 coding sequence is TGCAGTGCTAATAGGCGGGAGAGTGGTGCAGATACGCAGTATTTT.

The CDR3, as DNA: TGTGCCAGCAGTTTACCGGGAGGTACAGATACGCAGTATTTT. This codes for CASSLPGGTDTQYF. The rearrangement links TRBV28 to TRBJ2-3, with 7 bases matching TRBD2. CDR1 and CDR2 (germline): MDHEN, SYDVKM. The CDR3 consists of 14 residues. V lost 2 bases to trimming and J lost 3 bases; unmatched junction nucleotides: 2.

This clonotype occurred a few times. The V gene is TRBV5-1, the J gene TRBJ1-1; no reliable D call. Trimming stripped 1 base from V and 6 bases from J, with 7 bases between. Germline V gene sequence: CDR1 SGHRS, CDR2 YFSETQ. This CDR3 is built from 12 residues. The CDR3 is CASSLKGAEAFF. The DNA of the CDR3 is TGCGCCAGCAGCTTGAAGGGTGCTGAAGCTTTCTTT.

Details on this clonotype: A much larger clone differs from this one at a single base, so this may be a read error. This chain links TRBV29-1 with TRBJ2-7, with TRBD2 identical over 9 bases. Germline assignment: CDR1 SQVTM and CDR2 ANQGSEA. The CDR3 sequence is 14 residues long. CDR3 amino acids: CIVALGLATGEQYF. CDR3 nucleotide sequence: TGCATCGTTGCTCTAGGACTAGCGACGGGCGAGCAGTACTTC.

Remarks on this clonotype: Given a much more abundant clone one base away, this may be a read error. The chain carries TRBV29-1 and TRBJ2-2; D is unclear. This CDR3 region has 14 residues. Germline assignment: CDR1 SQVTM and CDR2 ANQGSEA. This chain's CDR3 is CSVENKANTVELFF. The CDR3 region has the DNA TGCAGCGTTGAAAACAAAGCGAACACCGTGGAGCTGTTTTTT.

Turning to this clonotype: This sequence may be a read error, since a much larger clone differs from it by one base. V usage is TRBV5-4 and J usage is TRBJ2-5; no clear D gene. The CDR3 length is 15 residues. V gave up 2 bases and J gave up 4 bases, with 15 bases separating them. The germline V gene has CDR1 SGHNT and CDR2 YYREEE (reference sequence). This CDR3 reads CASSFSPLLTETQYF. The CDR3 DNA sequence: TGTGCCAGCAGCTTTTCCCCCCTCCTAACAGAGACCCAGTACTTC.

Worth noting for this clonotype: Its ends do not fully match the called genes, so a read error is possible. CDR3 protein: CASRSTTGTSGTSTDMQYF. The CDR3 nucleotides read TGTGCCAGCAGATCTACTACCGGGACTAGTGGAACTAGCACAGATATGCAGTATTTT. This chain connects TRBV12-3 or TRBV12-4 to TRBJ2-3; the match to TRBD2 covers 8 bases. CDR3 length equals 19 residues.

This clonotype was observed once. One end of the junction does not line up with germline, which may come from a read error. The CDR3 region is CAGSQTAGSWANVLTF. As DNA, the CDR3 is TGTGCCGGCAGTCAAACGGCGGGGTCTTGGGCCAACGTCCTGACTTTC. The rearrangement joins TRBV11-1 to TRBJ2-6; D is possibly TRBD2 (6 bases). CDR1 SGHAT and CDR2 FQDESV come from the germline V gene (reference sequence). The CDR3 runs to 16 residues.

This sequence joins TRBV29-1 and TRBJ1-2; D not resolved. The germline CDR1 and CDR2 sequences are SQVTM and ANQGSEA. This CDR3 contains 13 residues. Trimming left V 8 bases short and J 8 bases short, with 21 bases between. CDR3 loop: CSIGPAKDRGYTF. DNA for the CDR3: TGCAGCATTGGCCCGGCCAAGGATAGGGGCTACACCTTC.

This clonotype turned up a few times. An end of the junction differs from the germline gene, which may be a read error. The rearrangement uses TRBV6-6 and TRBJ2-5; perhaps TRBD2 as D (5 bases). The CDR3 totals 13 residues. Looked up from germline, CDR1 is MNHNY and CDR2 is SVGAGI (reference sequence). The CDR3 sequence: CASSGGASETQHF. Here the CDR3 DNA reads TGTGCCAGCAGTGGAGGTGCTTCAGAGACCCAGCACTTC.

V gene TRBV9 combines with J gene TRBJ2-3; D may be TRBD2 (6 bases). The ends were cut back, 3 bases at V and 0 bases at J, with 14 bases in the middle. The CDR3 extends over 16 amino acids. CDR1 and CDR2 from the germline V gene are SGDLS and YYNGEE. The CDR3 protein is CASSESGWKSTDTQYF. CDR3 bases: TGTGCCAGCAGCGAGAGCGGGTGGAAGAGCACAGATACGCAGTATTTT.

The chain combines TRBV28 with TRBJ2-4, with unresolved D. The CDR3 sequence is 13 residues long. Germline V gene lookup returns CDR1 MDHEN and CDR2 SYDVKM. The CDR3 DNA reads as TGTACCGTTAGGGATCCGGTCAAAAACATTCAGTACTTC. Protein product: CTVRDPVKNIQYF.